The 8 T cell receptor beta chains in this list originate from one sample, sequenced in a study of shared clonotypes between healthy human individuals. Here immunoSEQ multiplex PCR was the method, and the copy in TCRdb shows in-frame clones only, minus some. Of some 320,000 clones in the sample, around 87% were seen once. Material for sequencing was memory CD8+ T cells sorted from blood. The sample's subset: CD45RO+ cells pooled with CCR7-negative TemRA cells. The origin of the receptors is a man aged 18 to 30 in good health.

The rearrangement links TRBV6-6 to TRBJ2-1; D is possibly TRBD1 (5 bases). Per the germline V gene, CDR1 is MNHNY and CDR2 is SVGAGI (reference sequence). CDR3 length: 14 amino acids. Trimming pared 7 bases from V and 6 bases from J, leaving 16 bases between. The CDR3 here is CASNKGVFSNEQFF. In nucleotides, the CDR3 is TGTGCCAGCAACAAAGGGGTGTTTTCCAATGAGCAGTTCTTC.

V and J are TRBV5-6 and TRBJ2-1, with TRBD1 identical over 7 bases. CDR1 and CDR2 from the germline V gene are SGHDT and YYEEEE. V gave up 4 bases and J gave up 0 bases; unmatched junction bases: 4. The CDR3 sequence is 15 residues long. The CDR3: CASSPGGSSYNEQFF. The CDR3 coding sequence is TGTGCCAGCAGCCCAGGGGGTAGCTCCTACAATGAGCAGTTCTTC.

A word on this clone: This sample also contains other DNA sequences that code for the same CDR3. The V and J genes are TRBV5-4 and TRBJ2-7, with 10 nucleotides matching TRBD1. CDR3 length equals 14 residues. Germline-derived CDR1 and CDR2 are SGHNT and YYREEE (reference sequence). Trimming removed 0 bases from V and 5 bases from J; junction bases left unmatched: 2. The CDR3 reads CASSLGQGADEQYF. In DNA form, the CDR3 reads TGTGCCAGCAGCTTGGGACAGGGGGCGGACGAGCAGTACTTC.

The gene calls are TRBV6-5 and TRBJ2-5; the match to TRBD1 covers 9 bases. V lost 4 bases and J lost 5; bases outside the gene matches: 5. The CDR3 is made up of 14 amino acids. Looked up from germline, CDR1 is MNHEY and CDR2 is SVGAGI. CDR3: CASSSGTGWETQYF. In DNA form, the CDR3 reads TGTGCCAGCAGTTCTGGGACAGGGTGGGAGACCCAGTACTTC.

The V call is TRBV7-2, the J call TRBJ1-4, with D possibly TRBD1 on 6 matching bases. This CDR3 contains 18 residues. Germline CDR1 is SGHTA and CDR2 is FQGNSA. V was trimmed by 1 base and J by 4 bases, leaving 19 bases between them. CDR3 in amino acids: CASSLGQPRQALNEKLFF. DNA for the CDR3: TGTGCCAGCAGCTTAGGCCAACCTCGACAGGCCCTTAATGAAAAACTGTTTTTT.

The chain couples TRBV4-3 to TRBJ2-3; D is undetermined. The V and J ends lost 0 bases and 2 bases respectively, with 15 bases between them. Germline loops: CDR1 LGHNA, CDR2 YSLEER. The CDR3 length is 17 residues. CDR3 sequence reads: CASSQDPPGALTDTQYF. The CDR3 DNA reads TGCGCCAGCAGCCAAGATCCCCCCGGAGCCCTCACAGATACGCAGTATTTT.

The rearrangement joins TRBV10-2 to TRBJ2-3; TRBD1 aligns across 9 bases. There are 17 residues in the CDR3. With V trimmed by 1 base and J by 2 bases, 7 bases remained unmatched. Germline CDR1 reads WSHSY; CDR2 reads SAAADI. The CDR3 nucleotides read TGCGCCAGCAGTGAGTTTTCCGGGACAGGGTACACAGATACGCAGTATTTT. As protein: CASSEFSGTGYTDTQYF.

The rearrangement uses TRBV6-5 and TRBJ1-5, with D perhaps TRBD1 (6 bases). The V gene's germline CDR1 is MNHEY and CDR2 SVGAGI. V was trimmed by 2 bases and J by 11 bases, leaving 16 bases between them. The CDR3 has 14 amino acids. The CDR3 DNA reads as TGTGCCAGCAGTTACAGACAGGAATCAGGGTCCCAGCATTTT. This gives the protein CASSYRQESGSQHF.